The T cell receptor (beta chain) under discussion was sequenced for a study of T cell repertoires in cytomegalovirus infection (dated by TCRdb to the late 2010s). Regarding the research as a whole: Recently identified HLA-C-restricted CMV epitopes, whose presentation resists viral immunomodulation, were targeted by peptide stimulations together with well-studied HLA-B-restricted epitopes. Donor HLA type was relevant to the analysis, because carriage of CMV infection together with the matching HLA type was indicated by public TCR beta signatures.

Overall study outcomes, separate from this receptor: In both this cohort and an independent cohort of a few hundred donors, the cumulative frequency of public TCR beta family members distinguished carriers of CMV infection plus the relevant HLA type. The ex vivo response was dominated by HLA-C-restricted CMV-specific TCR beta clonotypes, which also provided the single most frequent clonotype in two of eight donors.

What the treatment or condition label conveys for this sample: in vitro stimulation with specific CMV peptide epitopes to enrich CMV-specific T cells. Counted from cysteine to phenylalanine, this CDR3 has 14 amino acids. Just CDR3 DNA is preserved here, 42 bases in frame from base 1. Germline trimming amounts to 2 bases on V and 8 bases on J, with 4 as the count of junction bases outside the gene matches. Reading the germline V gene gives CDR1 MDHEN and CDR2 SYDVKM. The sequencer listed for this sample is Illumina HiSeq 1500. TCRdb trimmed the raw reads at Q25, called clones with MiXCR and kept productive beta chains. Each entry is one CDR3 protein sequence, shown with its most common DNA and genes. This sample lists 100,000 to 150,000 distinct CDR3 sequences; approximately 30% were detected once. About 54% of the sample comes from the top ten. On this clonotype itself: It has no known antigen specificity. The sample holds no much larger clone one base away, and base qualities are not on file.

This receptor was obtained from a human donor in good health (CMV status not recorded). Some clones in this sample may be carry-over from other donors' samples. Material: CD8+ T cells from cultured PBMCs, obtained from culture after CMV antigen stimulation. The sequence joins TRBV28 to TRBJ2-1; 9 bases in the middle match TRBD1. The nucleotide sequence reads TGTGCCAGCAGTTTAGACAGGGGGGAGGATGAGCAGTTCTTC. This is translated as CASSLDRGEDEQFF.